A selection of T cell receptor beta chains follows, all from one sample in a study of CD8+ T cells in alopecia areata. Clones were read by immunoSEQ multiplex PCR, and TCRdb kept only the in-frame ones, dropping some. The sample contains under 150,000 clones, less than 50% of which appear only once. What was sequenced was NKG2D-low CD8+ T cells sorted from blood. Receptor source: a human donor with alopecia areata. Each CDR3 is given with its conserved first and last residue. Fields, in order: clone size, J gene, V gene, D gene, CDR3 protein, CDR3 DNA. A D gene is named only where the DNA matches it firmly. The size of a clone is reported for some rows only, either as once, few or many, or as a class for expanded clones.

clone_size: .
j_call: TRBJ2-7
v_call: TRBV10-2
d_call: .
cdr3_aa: CASGGGSITRQYF
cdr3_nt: TGCGCCAGCGGTGGAGGTAGTATTACGAGGCAGTACTTC

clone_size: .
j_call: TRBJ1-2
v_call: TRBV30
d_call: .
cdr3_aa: CAWSGGILSNYGYTF
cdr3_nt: TGTGCCTGGAGTGGTGGGATTCTGTCTAACTATGGCTACACCTTC

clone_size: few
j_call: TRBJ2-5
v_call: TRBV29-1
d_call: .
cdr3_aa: CSATGSSVETQYF
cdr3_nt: TGCAGCGCTACGGGATCCTCGGTGGAGACCCAGTACTTC

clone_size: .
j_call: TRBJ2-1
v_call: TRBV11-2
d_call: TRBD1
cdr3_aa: CASSYKGQLQFF
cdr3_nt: TGTGCCAGCAGCTACAAGGGACAGCTGCAGTTCTTC

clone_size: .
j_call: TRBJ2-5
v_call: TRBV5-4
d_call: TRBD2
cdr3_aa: CASSLVREVETQYF
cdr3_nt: TGTGCCAGCAGCTTGGTGCGGGAGGTGGAGACCCAGTACTTC

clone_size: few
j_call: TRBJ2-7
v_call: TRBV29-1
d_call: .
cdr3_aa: CSVEEDYEQYF
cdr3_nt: TGCAGCGTTGAAGAGGATTACGAGCAGTACTTC

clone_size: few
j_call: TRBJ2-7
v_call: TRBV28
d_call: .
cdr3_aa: CASSLVQEQYF
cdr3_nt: TGTGCCAGCAGTTTAGTCCAAGAGCAGTACTTC

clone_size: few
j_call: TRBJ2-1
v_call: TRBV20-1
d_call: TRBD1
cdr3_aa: CSAQTGSEQFF
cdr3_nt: TGCAGTGCACAGACAGGGAGTGAGCAGTTCTTC

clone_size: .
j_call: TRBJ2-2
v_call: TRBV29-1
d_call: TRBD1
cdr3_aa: CSVEGQGGPTGELFF
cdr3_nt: TGCAGCGTTGAGGGACAGGGGGGCCCGACCGGGGAGCTGTTTTTT

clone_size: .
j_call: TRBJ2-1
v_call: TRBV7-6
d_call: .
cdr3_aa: CASSPGYNEQFF
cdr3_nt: TGTGCCAGCAGCCCGGGCTACAATGAGCAGTTCTTC

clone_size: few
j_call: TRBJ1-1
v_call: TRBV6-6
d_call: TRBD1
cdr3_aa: CASRQGEVEAFF
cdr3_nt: TGTGCCAGCCGACAGGGTGAGGTTGAAGCTTTCTTT

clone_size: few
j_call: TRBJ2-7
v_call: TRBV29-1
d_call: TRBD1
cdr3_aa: CSVDVGGDRDEQYF
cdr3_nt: TGCAGCGTTGATGTAGGGGGCGATCGGGACGAGCAGTACTTC

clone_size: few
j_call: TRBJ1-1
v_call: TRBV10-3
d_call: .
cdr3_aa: CAISEMRTEAFF
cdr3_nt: TGTGCCATCAGTGAGATGCGGACTGAAGCTTTCTTT

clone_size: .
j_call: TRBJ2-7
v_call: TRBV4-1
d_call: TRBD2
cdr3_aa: CASSQNGLADDPASYEQYF
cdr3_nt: TGCGCCAGCAGCCAAAACGGACTAGCGGACGATCCCGCTTCCTACGAGCAGTACTTC

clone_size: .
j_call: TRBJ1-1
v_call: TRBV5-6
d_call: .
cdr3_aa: CASSFLGTEAFF
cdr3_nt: TGTGCCAGCAGCTTTCTGGGCACTGAAGCTTTCTTT

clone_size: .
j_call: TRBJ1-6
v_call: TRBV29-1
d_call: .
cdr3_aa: CSVARGTNSPLHF
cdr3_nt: TGCAGCGTGGCCCGGGGCACCAATTCACCCCTCCACTTT

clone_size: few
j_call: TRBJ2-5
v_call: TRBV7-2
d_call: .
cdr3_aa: CASSLPQGFAAGPQETQYF
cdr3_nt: TGTGCCAGCAGCTTACCCCAGGGGTTTGCGGCAGGCCCCCAGGAGACCCAGTACTTC

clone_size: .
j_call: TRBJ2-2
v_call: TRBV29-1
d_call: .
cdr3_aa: CSVELGLAIGTGELFF
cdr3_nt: TGCAGCGTTGAACTCGGACTCGCAATCGGCACCGGGGAGCTGTTTTTT

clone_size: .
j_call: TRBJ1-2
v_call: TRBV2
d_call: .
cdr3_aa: CASEGTYGYTF
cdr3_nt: TGTGCCAGCGAGGGGACCTATGGCTACACCTTC

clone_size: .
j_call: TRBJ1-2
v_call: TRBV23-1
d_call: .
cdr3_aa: CASLRWPSAAHPYGYTF
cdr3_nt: TGCGCCAGTCTTCGTTGGCCCAGCGCCGCCCATCCCTATGGCTACACCTTC

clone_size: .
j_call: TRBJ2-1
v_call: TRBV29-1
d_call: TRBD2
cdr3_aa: CSVRLAGPIYNEQFF
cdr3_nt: TGCAGCGTTCGACTAGCGGGTCCTATATACAATGAGCAGTTCTTC

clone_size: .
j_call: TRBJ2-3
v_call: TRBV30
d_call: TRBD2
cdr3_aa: CAWGWTSDDTDTQYF
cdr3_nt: TGTGCCTGGGGCTGGACTAGCGACGACACAGATACGCAGTATTTT

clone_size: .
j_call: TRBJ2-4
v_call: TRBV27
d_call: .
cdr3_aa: CASLSRLQNIQYF
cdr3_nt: TGTGCCAGCCTATCCAGGTTACAAAACATTCAGTACTTC

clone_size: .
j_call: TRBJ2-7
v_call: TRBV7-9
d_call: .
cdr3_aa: CASSLSGVEQYF
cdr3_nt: TGTGCCAGCAGCTTATCAGGGGTCGAGCAGTACTTC

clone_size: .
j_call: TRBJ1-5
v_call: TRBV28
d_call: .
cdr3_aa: CASSLRRGASNQPQHF
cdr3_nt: TGTGCCAGCAGTTTGAGACGGGGGGCTAGCAATCAGCCCCAGCATTTT

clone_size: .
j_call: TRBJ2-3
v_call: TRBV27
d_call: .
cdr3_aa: CASSLSRTDTQYF
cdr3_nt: TGTGCCAGCAGTTTATCGAGGACAGATACGCAGTATTTT

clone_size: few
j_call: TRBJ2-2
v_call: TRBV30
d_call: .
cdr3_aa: CAWSVSGELFF
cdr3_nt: TGTGCCTGGAGTGTATCTGGGGAGCTGTTTTTT

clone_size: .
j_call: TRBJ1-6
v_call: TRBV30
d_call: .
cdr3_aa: CASGVSPLHF
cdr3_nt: TGTGCCTCAGGGGTTTCACCCCTCCACTTT

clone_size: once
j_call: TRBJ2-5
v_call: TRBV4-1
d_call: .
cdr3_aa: CASSQGPGVGETQYF
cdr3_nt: TGCGCCAGCAGCCAAGGGCCAGGGGTAGGAGAGACCCAGTACTTC

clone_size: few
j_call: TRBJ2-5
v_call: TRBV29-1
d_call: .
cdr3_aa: CSVEKAGRAQETQYF
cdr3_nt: TGCAGCGTTGAAAAAGCGGGCAGGGCCCAAGAGACCCAGTACTTC

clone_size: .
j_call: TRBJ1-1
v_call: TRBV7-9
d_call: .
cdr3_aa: CASSLLAAGEAFF
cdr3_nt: TGTGCCAGCAGCTTGTTAGCGGCAGGTGAAGCTTTCTTT

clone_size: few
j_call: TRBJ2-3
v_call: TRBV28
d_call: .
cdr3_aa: CASSPPEGDTQYF
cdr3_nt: TGTGCCAGCAGCCCACCCGAGGGGGATACGCAGTATTTT

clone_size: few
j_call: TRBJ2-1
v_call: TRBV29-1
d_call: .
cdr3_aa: CSGAWDNINEQFF
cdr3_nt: TGCAGCGGGGCCTGGGACAACATCAATGAGCAGTTCTTC

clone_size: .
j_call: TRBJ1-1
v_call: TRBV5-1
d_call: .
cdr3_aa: CASGLTATEAFF
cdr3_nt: TGCGCCAGCGGGTTAACGGCTACGGAAGCTTTCTTT

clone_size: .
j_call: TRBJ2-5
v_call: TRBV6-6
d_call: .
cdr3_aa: CASSETDVQETQYF
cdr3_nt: TGTGCCAGCTCAGAGACAGACGTACAAGAGACCCAGTACTTC

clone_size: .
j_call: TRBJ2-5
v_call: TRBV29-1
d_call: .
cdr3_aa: CSVEDSSGVETQYF
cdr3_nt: TGCAGCGTTGAAGACTCTTCAGGGGTTGAGACCCAGTACTTC

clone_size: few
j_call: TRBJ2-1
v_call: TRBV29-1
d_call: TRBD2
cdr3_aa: CSVSSGRRFEQFF
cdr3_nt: TGCAGCGTTTCTAGCGGGAGACGTTTTGAGCAGTTCTTC

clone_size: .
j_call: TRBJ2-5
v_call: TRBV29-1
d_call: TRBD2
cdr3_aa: CSVPTSAQETQYF
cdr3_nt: TGCAGCGTCCCTACTAGCGCCCAAGAGACCCAGTACTTC

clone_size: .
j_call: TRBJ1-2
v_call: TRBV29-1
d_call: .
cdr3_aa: CSVAVAPGDYGWGYGYTF
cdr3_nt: TGCAGCGTTGCAGTAGCTCCAGGGGATTACGGGTGGGGGTATGGCTACACCTTC

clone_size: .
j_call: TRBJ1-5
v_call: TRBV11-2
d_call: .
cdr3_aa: CASSLVGQDNQPQHF
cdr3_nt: TGTGCCAGCAGCTTAGTGGGGCAGGACAATCAGCCCCAGCATTTT

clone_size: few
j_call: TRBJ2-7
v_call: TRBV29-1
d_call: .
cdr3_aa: CSGSLGDEQYF
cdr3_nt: TGCAGCGGATCCTTGGGCGACGAGCAGTACTTC

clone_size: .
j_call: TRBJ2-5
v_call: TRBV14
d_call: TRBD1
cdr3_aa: CASSQRTGGEETQYF
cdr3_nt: TGTGCCAGCAGCCAAAGGACAGGGGGCGAAGAGACCCAGTACTTC

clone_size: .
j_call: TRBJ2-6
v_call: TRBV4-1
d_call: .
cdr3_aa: CASSPLGASGANVLTF
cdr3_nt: TGCGCCAGCAGCCCCCTGGGGGCATCTGGGGCCAACGTCCTGACTTTC

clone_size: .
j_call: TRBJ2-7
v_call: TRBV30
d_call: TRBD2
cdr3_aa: CAWSVSAGVEQYF
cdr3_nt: TGTGCCTGGAGTGTATCAGCGGGAGTCGAGCAGTACTTC

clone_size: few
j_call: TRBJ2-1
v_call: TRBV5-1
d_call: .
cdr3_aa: CASSLAGNEQFF
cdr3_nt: TGCGCCAGCAGCTTGGCCGGGAATGAGCAGTTCTTC

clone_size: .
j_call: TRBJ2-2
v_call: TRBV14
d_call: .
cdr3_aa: CASSQEGETVSTGELFF
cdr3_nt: TGTGCCAGCAGCCAAGAAGGAGAGACAGTGAGCACCGGGGAGCTGTTTTTT

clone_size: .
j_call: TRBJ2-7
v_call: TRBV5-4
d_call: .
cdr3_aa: CASSLVAGGETEQYF
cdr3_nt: TGTGCCAGCAGCTTGGTTGCAGGTGGGGAAACGGAGCAGTACTTC

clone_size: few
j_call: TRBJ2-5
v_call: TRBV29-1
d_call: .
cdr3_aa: CSVEGGDIQETQYF
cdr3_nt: TGCAGCGTTGAAGGCGGGGATATCCAAGAGACCCAGTACTTC

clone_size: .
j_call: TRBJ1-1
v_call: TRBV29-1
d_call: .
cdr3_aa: CSVGRGSTEAFF
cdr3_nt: TGCAGCGTTGGGCGGGGAAGTACTGAAGCTTTCTTT

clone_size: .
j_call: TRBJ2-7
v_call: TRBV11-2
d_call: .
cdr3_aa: CASSLESGLEQYF
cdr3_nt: TGTGCCAGCAGCTTAGAAAGCGGCCTCGAGCAGTACTTC

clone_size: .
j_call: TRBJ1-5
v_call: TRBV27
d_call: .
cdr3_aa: CASSYQINQPQHF
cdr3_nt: TGTGCCAGCAGTTATCAGATCAATCAGCCCCAGCATTTT

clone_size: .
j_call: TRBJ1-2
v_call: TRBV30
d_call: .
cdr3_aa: CAWSEGRPEGYTF
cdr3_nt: TGTGCCTGGTCGGAGGGGCGTCCGGAGGGCTACACCTTC

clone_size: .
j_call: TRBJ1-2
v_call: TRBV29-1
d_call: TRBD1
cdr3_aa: CSVAFRGTGITVHPSYTF
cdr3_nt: TGCAGCGTTGCCTTCCGGGGGACAGGGATCACCGTCCATCCGAGCTACACCTTC